This T cell receptor beta chain was recovered during a study of cytomegalovirus exposure and HLA in healthy donors. Study-wide context: In a later analysis, the 100 to 150 validation repertoires were reported to have used the same platform as the approximately 690 first-cohort repertoires.

Germline V gene sequence: CDR1 ENHRY, CDR2 SYGVKD. Trimming at V came to 2 bases and at J to 8 bases, leaving 2 bases not matched to a gene. The CDR3 has 13 residues. The assay was immunoSEQ multiplex PCR, and TCRdb's table has in-frame clones only and misses some. The sample lists about 58,000 clones; around nine tenths were seen once. With regard to this clone: Its matching antigen is unknown.

Study-wide points: According to the study, roughly 180 TCR beta chains were cytomegalovirus-associated.

The sequencing sample was made of PBMCs. This sequence joins TRBV10-3 and TRBJ2-1; TRBD1 aligns across 8 bases. This sequence was found in a man between 18 and 35 years old in good health and CMV-seronegative. This CDR3 reads CAISEGQGYEQFF. The CDR3 DNA sequence: TGTGCCATCAGTGAGGGACAGGGATATGAGCAGTTCTTC.